Each of the 4 T cell receptor beta chains below was sequenced from the same sample in a study of early T cells in non-severe SARS-CoV-2 infection. TCRdb re-analysed the 5' RACE reads in MiXCR, keeping a single row per CDR3 protein. Of about 33,000 distinct CDR3 sequences in the sample, less than 5.5% are singletons; the top ten hold roughly an eighth. Sequenced sample: whole blood. Receptors originate from an adult who was a healthcare worker with PCR-confirmed SARS-CoV-2 infection or an uninfected control (not recorded which).

This clonotype was seen a few times. The gene calls are TRBV5-5 and TRBJ2-3; 10 bases agree with TRBD2. This CDR3 is built from 16 residues. Trimming took 3 bases from V and 2 from J; bases not matched to a gene: 6. CDR1 is SGHKS and CDR2 is YYEKEE in the germline V gene (reference sequence). The CDR3 sequence is CASSSPSGGNTDTQYF. CDR3 nucleotides: TGTGCCAGCAGCTCACCTAGCGGGGGCAACACAGATACGCAGTATTTT.

V and J are TRBV5-1 and TRBJ2-3; no firm D call. The closer fit of TRBJ1-5 to the DNA end suggests the J call may be wrong. The CDR3 spans 13 residues. Germline CDR1 reads SGHRS; CDR2 reads YFSETQ. CDR3 in DNA: TGCGCCAGCAGCTTGGTGACTACTGATACGCAGCATTTT. This sequence encodes CASSLVTTDTQHF.

This clonotype showed up many times. The rearrangement uses TRBV20-1 and TRBJ1-5; D unclear. The germline V gene has CDR1 DFQATT and CDR2 SNEGSKA (reference sequence). V lost 1 base to trimming and J lost 1 base, with 14 bases between them. CDR3 length: 16 residues. CDR3 residues: CSARVRGRSSNQPQHF. As DNA, the CDR3 is TGCAGTGCTAGAGTACGTGGAAGGAGCAGCAATCAGCCCCAGCATTTT.

V gene TRBV19 combines with J gene TRBJ1-5; TRBD1 might be the D (5 bases). Trimming stripped 5 bases from V and 4 bases from J, with 15 bases between. This CDR3 spans 15 amino acids. Germline CDR1 reads LNHDA; CDR2 reads SQIVND (reference sequence). The CDR3: CASSYRGAENQPQHF. DNA of the CDR3: TGTGCCAGTAGTTACCGTGGGGCGGAAAATCAGCCCCAGCATTTT.